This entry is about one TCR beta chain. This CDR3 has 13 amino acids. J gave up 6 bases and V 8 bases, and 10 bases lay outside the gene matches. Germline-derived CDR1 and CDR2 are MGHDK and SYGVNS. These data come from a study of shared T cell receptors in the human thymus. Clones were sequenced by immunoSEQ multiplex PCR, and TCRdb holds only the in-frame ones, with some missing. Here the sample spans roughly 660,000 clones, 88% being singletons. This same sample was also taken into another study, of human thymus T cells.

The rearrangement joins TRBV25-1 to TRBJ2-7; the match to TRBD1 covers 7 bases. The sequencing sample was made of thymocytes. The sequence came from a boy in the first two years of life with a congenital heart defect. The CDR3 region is CASGRQGWGEQYF. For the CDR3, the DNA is TGTGCCAGCGGAAGACAGGGTTGGGGCGAGCAGTACTTC.